A selection of T cell receptor beta chains follows, all from one sample in a study of blood T cell repertoires in COVID-19. TCRdb keeps only in-frame clones here, not all; method: immunoSEQ multiplex PCR. The sample has 57,000 or so clones, 86% seen once. Sequencing input: peripheral blood. These receptor sequences come from a human donor in a cohort sampled during active COVID-19. Both conserved end residues are part of each CDR3. D genes are given only for firm matches. Part of the rows lack a size; the others show once, few, many or a class for expanded clones.

CDR3 length: 15
J gene: TRBJ2-3
V gene: TRBV15
clone size: NA
D gene: NA
CDR3 protein: CATSREGASTDTQYF
CDR3 DNA: TGTGCCACCAGCAGAGAGGGGGCTAGTACAGATACGCAGTATTTT

CDR3 length: 17
J gene: TRBJ1-1
V gene: TRBV9
clone size: NA
D gene: TRBD1
CDR3 protein: CASSVEGQVQLNTEAFF
CDR3 DNA: TGTGCCAGCAGCGTAGAGGGACAGGTACAGCTGAACACTGAAGCTTTCTTT

CDR3 length: 15
J gene: TRBJ2-7
V gene: TRBV4-3
clone size: NA
D gene: NA
CDR3 protein: CASSQEPSVYYEQYF
CDR3 DNA: TGCGCCAGCAGCCAAGAGCCTAGCGTATACTACGAGCAGTACTTC

CDR3 length: 13
J gene: TRBJ2-3
V gene: TRBV24-1
clone size: NA
D gene: NA
CDR3 protein: CATTQEGTDTQYF
CDR3 DNA: TGTGCCACCACGCAGGAGGGCACAGATACGCAGTATTTT

CDR3 length: 14
J gene: TRBJ2-7
V gene: TRBV7-6
clone size: once
D gene: NA
CDR3 protein: CASSLIGPEYEQYF
CDR3 DNA: TGTGCCAGCAGCTTAATTGGGCCAGAGTACGAGCAGTACTTC

CDR3 length: 15
J gene: TRBJ1-6
V gene: TRBV6-5
clone size: NA
D gene: NA
CDR3 protein: CASSYSNRRNSPLHF
CDR3 DNA: TGTGCCAGCAGTTACTCGAACAGACGGAATTCACCCCTCCACTTT

CDR3 length: 15
J gene: TRBJ2-7
V gene: TRBV5-6
clone size: NA
D gene: NA
CDR3 protein: CASSLGQRPILEQYF
CDR3 DNA: TGTGCCAGCAGCTTAGGACAGCGACCGATTTTAGAGCAGTACTTC

CDR3 length: 16
J gene: TRBJ1-5
V gene: TRBV28
clone size: NA
D gene: TRBD1
CDR3 protein: CASSLSRGPSNQPQHF
CDR3 DNA: TGTGCCAGCAGTTTGTCCAGGGGGCCGAGCAATCAGCCCCAGCATTTT

CDR3 length: 15
J gene: TRBJ1-4
V gene: TRBV9
clone size: once
D gene: NA
CDR3 protein: CASSVMGGGNEKLFF
CDR3 DNA: TGTGCCAGCAGCGTGATGGGAGGAGGGAATGAAAAACTGTTTTTT

CDR3 length: 12
J gene: TRBJ2-3
V gene: TRBV7-3
clone size: NA
D gene: TRBD2
CDR3 protein: CASRNPGTSQYF
CDR3 DNA: TGTGCCAGCAGGAATCCCGGGACTAGTCAGTATTTT